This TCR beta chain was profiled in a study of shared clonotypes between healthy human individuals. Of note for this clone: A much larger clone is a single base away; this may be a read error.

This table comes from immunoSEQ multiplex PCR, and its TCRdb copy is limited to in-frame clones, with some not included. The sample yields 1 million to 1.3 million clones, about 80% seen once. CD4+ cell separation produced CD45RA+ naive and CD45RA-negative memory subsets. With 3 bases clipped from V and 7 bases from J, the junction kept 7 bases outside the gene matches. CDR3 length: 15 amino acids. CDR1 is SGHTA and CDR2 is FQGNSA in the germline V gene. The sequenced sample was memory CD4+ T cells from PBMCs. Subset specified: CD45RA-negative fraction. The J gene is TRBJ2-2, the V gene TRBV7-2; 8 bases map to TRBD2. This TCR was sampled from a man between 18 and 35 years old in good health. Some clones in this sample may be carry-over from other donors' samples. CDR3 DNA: TGTGCCAGCAGCTTCCGCGGGAGGAGCATCGGGGAGCTGTTTTTT. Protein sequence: CASSFRGRSIGELFF. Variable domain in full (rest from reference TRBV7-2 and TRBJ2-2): GAGVSQSPSNKVTEKGKDVELRCDPISGHTALYWYRQSLGQGLEFLIYFQGNSAPDKSGLPSDRFSAERTGGSVSTLTIQRTQQEDSAVYLCASSFRGRSIGELFFGEGSRLTVL.